Listed here is a single TCR beta chain. Per the study methods: By means of reference gene primer amplification, nucleated cell counts were estimated. Profiled with immunoSEQ multiplex PCR; TCRdb holds only in-frame clones, not every one. The DNA gave D and trimming, while V, J and clone size come from that table. The sample includes around 150,000 clones, about nine tenths seen only once; the top ten take less than 4.5%. This specimen belongs to a study of blood T cell repertoires in COVID-19. As for the study in general: Material from acute and convalescent COVID-19 was sourced from the United States, Italy and Spain.

CDR3 length: 16 residues. Losses at the gene ends were 2 bases for V and 3 bases for J; bases not matched to a gene: 5. Germline loops: CDR1 MNHNY, CDR2 SVGAGI (reference sequence). The sequenced material came from peripheral blood. The TCR sequence derives from a woman aged 55-69 years with active or convalescent COVID-19. The chain joins TRBV6-6 to TRBJ1-4, with TRBD1 identical over 8 bases. The CDR3 coding sequence is TGTGCCAGCAGTTACCCGCAGGGGGCAGCTAATGAAAAACTGTTTTTT. Translating gives CASSYPQGAANEKLFF.